This TCR beta chain was identified in a study of cytomegalovirus exposure and HLA in healthy donors (dated by TCRdb to the late 2010s). Looking at the study overall: An earlier analysis of some 620 of the donors reported 276 Gb of sequence data and 100 million to 120 million unique TCR beta sequences obtained from roughly 180 million T cells. An early release that covered about 600 HLA-typed donors contained approximately 320 gigabases of sequencing data and some 87 million unique TCR sequences. The genetic ancestry cluster associated with self-reported Caucasian donors included about four fifths of the roughly 410 genotyped donors. The study aimed to test whether signatures of past pathogen exposure could be identified by cataloging public T cell receptors. Using immunosequencing, the study profiled T cell repertoires from about 650 subjects and related those repertoires to cytomegalovirus serostatus. Besides the first cohort of under 700 subjects, a separate validation cohort made up of some 110 different subjects was used. To predict cytomegalovirus infection status, the study brought together high-throughput TCR immunosequencing, statistical association of individual TCRs with disease status, and machine learning. A later analysis re-examined previously published TCR beta repertoires from hundreds of donors and added high-resolution HLA genotyping to investigate patterns of TCR occurrence. In the later analysis, no new phenotypic data were used to find candidate immune exposures; instead, reliance was placed on TCR beta sequences and their occurrence across donors. An earlier analysis of around 580 of the donors used high-throughput TCR beta sequencing to judge whether each TCR beta V gene segment behaved as functional or pseudogenic. Donor age, sex, ethnicity and CMV serostatus were compiled alongside the repertoire data. In a later genetic analysis, genome-wide SNP genotypes for about 55% of the roughly 700 donors were used, and that subset was treated as a discovery cohort. Every repertoire in the discovery cohort had been generated on one and the same sequencing platform. HLA typing covered class I and class II loci at four-digit resolution. Typing coverage varied by locus: about 620-640 donors for A, B, C, DRB1 and DQB1; more than 500 for DQA1; 606 for DPA1; around 450 for DPB1. Roughly 5 DR-DQ haplotypes were handled as single units for association and clustering, since linkage in the cohort was strong. Among some 400 genotyped donors of the cohort, an average of approximately 230,000 unique TCR beta nucleotide sequences were sequenced per donor, around 20% of them non-productive. The investigation overall reported the following: The sequencing pipeline was judged likely to have produced a cluster of highly shared sequence variants as a technical artifact. Sequencing depth was assumed to be roughly uniform across donors in the presence/absence analyses, though that assumption may not hold. According to a later genetic analysis, donors in an Asian-associated ancestry cluster had fewer N-insertions in productive TCRs than the approximately 670-donor mean. In an earlier analysis of some 500 of the donors, most TCR beta V segments were observed in productive rearrangements about 87% or about 30% of the time, broadly matching IMGT annotations. A later analysis reported that several top co-occurrence clusters appeared linked to parvovirus B19, influenza, CMV and Epstein-Barr virus. Some IMGT-functional V segments, including TRBV6-2 and TRBV6-3, could not be told apart with the 87-base-pair reads, so those segments were excluded. When HLA alleles, especially DR and DQ, strongly co-occurred, TCR associations were difficult to assign to individual alleles. Immune exposure information for the cohort was limited to CMV serostatus. It was suggested by the authors that the approach could potentially be generalized to other disease states and immunological phenotypes. The classifier was reported to diagnose cytomegalovirus status with high specificity and sensitivity in both the original cohort and the validation cohort. A further reported finding was that TCR beta sequences accurately predicted the HLA-A and HLA-B alleles for most subjects in the first cohort. Most CMV-associated TCR beta chains appeared to be HLA-restricted in a later analysis, and the HLA associations seemed to be driven largely by CMV exposure. Because HLA typing was unavailable for some donors at each locus, only the typed subset was used in association tests. Three of the identified cytomegalovirus-associated TCR beta chains were confirmed in vitro to be specific for cytomegalovirus antigens. In a later analysis, TCR association rates were found to vary across HLA loci, with the most associated TCRs seen for DRB1 alleles and the fewest for HLA-C alleles. Most TCR sequences were observed very rarely across donors, whereas some public TCRs were present in many individuals. Because counts were too low, roughly 18 rarely observed V segments, including chromosome 9 orphons, were left out of the earlier analysis of 587 of the donors. This cohort had only TCR beta chains sequenced, and the lack of alpha or paired-chain data limited which features could be detected. A later analysis found that HLA-associated TCR beta chains were more clonally expanded and had lower generation probabilities than equally common non-associated chains. The study listed 164 TCR beta chains as associated with cytomegalovirus. In a later genetic analysis, a missense DCLRE1C variant was associated with V-gene and J-gene trimming of TCR beta chains, and the association was replicated in an independent cohort. In a later analysis, over 15,000 TCR beta sequences were associated with specific HLA alleles at a false discovery rate of 0.05. Linkage disequilibrium might explain the correlated functional status among segregating V segments, but an unknown experimental factor could not be excluded.

About this clone: Which antigen it targets is not known. No base qualities exist here, and no much larger clone lies one base off it.

The cohort comprised some 680 healthy bone marrow donors. Cohort members were all nominally healthy when sampled, although unrecorded immune exposures were likely present. The donor tested CMV seropositive and was one of the 289 seropositive cohort members. Each donor provided a peripheral blood sample, and peripheral blood mononuclear cells were used for TCR beta sequencing. The Qiagen DNeasy Blood Extraction Kit was used to extract genomic DNA from the blood cell samples. The CDR1 and CDR2 encoded by the germline V gene are MNHNS and SASEGT. Trimming costs V 1 base and J 1 base, and their ends lie 11 bases apart. Measured from the cysteine to the valine, the CDR3 is 15 residues long. Here the CDR3 DNA is all that survives: 45 bases in frame from base 1. Libraries came from the immunoSEQ multiplex PCR assay. For the multiplex PCR, a mixture combining 60 forward primers for TCR Vbeta segments and 13 reverse primers for TCR Jbeta segments was used. A multiplex PCR assay on genomic DNA amplified the CDR3 region of rearranged TCR beta genes. Amplified TCR beta libraries were sequenced as 87-base-pair reads on the Illumina HiSeq System. Processing in the source paper ran as follows. A later analysis counted some 74 million unique TCR beta chains across the 700 or so repertoires, and approximately 11 million of these chains were shared by at least two donors. Raw reads were error-corrected and collapsed into unique sequences with a nearest-neighbor algorithm that merged closely related sequences to remove PCR and sequencing errors. To assign V, D and J gene segments, CDR3 sequences were aligned to IMGT reference sequences. For a sequence to be retained, a match of at least six nucleotides was required to both a V gene segment and a J gene segment. A rearrangement counted as productive if the CDR3 had no stop codons and remained in frame with V and J, and every other rearrangement counted as non-productive. CDR3 was defined by IMGT convention, running from the second conserved V-encoded cysteine to the conserved J-encoded phenylalanine. The earlier analysis of about 620 of the donors excluded sequences that lacked an unambiguous match to a single V gene segment. In an earlier analysis of around 600 of the donors, V segments were called functional above 56.7% productive rearrangements and were called segregating when the between-donor standard deviation exceeded 5%. A statistical classification framework was built to diagnose cytomegalovirus status from the catalog of TCR beta chain sequences. V and J gene assignment, in a later analysis, came from comparing TCR nucleotide sequences with IMGT/GENE-DB human TR gene sequences. Using the TCRdist pipeline, a later analysis assigned CDR3 sequences along with most-parsimonious VDJ recombination scenarios. In a later analysis, each TCR beta chain was defined by its CDR3 amino acid sequence together with its V-gene family, and reads lacking a unique V-gene family were excluded. In a later analysis, a few hundred highly shared, low-generation-probability nucleotide sequences were removed to address suspected cross-contamination and a sequencing artifact. For each public chain, a later analysis derived a clonal expansion index from normalized ranks of inferred template counts within each repertoire. Generation probabilities in a later analysis came from a VDJ recombination model fitted to out-of-frame rearrangements, and those results were checked against IGoR. A later analysis scored TCR-TCR, TCR-HLA and TCR-CMV co-occurrence with hypergeometric tests, applying a repertoire-size bias correction to TCR pairs. A later analysis estimated false discovery rates by permuting HLA or CMV assignments 20 times. In a later analysis, co-occurring TCRs were grouped with DBSCAN, and TCRdist sequence similarity was added when clustering was performed within HLA-allele-positive subsets. Repertoires with fewer than 30,000 or more than 120,000 public chains were left out of co-occurrence clustering, as were several repertoires with anomalous nucleotide sharing. TCRdb took over this immuneACCESS table, retaining in-frame rearrangements with V and J assigned. Such tables are incomplete; in checked studies, under half of the missing clones stem from an unresolved V gene, and the remainder is unexplained. The DNA gave D and trimming, while V, J and clone size come from that table. The sample table lists 200,000 or so clones, approximately 81% of them with a count of one. About 1.9% of the sample goes to the ten largest clones.

The sequenced sample was PBMCs. This clonotype was obtained from a woman under 30 in good health and CMV-seropositive. The chain was built from TRBV6-1 and TRBJ2-7, with a weak D call of TRBD1 (6 bases match). The bases are TGTGCCAGCAGTGAAGTAGGGGGAAGGTCCTACGAGCAGTACGTC. Translated, this gives CASSEVGGRSYEQYV.